The TCR beta chain described here comes from a study of T-cell memory formation after mild COVID-19. General study results and limits: CD4/CD8 balance held among clones contracting day 15 to 85, and later expanders leaned CD4+. The main location of contracting CD4+ clones was CM and EM, and that of contracting CD8+ clones was EMRA.

Details on this clonotype: Its antigen remains unidentified.

V shed 2 bases and J shed 4 bases, with 6 bases lying between them. The germline V gene encodes CDR1 SGHTA and CDR2 FQGNSA. CDR3 length equals 13 residues. TCRdb analysed the 5' RACE reads with MiXCR anew, one entry per CDR3 protein. The sample has some 100,000 distinct CDR3 sequences; approximately 10% are singletons. The rearrangement joins TRBV7-2 to TRBJ2-1; no firm D call. The source material was PBMCs or a T cell subset sorted from them (not recorded which). The clonotype comes from a man aged 18 to 35 who had mild COVID-19 (a few samples of this study predate the infection). Cell type and time point are not known. CDR3 sequence reads: CASSLIRYNEQFF. The CDR3 DNA is TGTGCCAGCAGCTTAATCAGGTACAATGAGCAGTTCTTC. Complete variable domain (other parts from reference TRBV7-2 and TRBJ2-1): GAGVSQSPSNKVTEKGKDVELRCDPISGHTALYWYRQSLGQGLEFLIYFQGNSAPDKSGLPSDRFSAERTGGSVSTLTIQRTQQEDSAVYLCASSLIRYNEQFFGPGTRLTVL.